Sequencing of this TCR beta chain was carried out in a study of blood T cells in healthy people across ages. Overall study findings and caveats: As age increased, TCR beta diversity per million T cells fell in a roughly linear fashion. Unsorted PBMC material precluded a definitive naive versus antigen-experienced comparison.

A remark on this clonotype: Its target is unknown.

The use of a sample-barcoded 5' primer and a J-beta primer mix characterized a second PCR of about 6 to 12 cycles. Each cDNA molecule carried a tag from a template-switch adaptor that contained 12 random nucleotides. The study obtained at least 2.5 million CDR3-containing paired-end reads from every sample. TCRdb redid the calling of the 5' RACE reads with MiXCR, one entry per CDR3 protein. There are around 970,000 distinct CDR3 sequences in the sample; about 51% occur only once, and 20% to 25% lies in the top ten. The V segment lost 6 bases and the J segment 7 bases; nucleotides outside the gene matches: 8. CDR1 MDHEN and CDR2 SYDVKM come from the germline V gene. This CDR3 contains 15 residues.

The receptor was derived from a woman aged 55 to 70 in good health. The chain is built from TRBV28 and TRBJ1-4; TRBD1 matches 10 bases. Source material: blood. The CDR3 bases are TGTGCCAGCAGGCTGTTCGGGACAGGGGCTGAAAAACTGTTTTTT. Protein sequence: CASRLFGTGAEKLFF.